What follows describes a single T cell receptor (beta chain). Assay used: immunoSEQ multiplex PCR; TCRdb lists only in-frame clones, some missing. The sample holds almost 95,000 clones, 90% seen once. CDR1 and CDR2 from the germline V gene are SGHTA and FQGTGA. The CDR3 length is 17 residues. V lost 5 bases to trimming and J lost 0 bases, with 19 bases between them. The sample belongs to a study of control samples from healthy donors and cancer patients. V and J are TRBV7-3 and TRBJ1-1, with D possibly matching TRBD1 (6 bases). What was sequenced was blood. The receptor was isolated from a woman younger than 30 in good health. Here the CDR3 DNA reads TGTGCCAGCAGCGTGTGGGGGCAGAGGGATATGAACACTGAAGCTTTCTTT. Amino acid sequence: CASSVWGQRDMNTEAFF.